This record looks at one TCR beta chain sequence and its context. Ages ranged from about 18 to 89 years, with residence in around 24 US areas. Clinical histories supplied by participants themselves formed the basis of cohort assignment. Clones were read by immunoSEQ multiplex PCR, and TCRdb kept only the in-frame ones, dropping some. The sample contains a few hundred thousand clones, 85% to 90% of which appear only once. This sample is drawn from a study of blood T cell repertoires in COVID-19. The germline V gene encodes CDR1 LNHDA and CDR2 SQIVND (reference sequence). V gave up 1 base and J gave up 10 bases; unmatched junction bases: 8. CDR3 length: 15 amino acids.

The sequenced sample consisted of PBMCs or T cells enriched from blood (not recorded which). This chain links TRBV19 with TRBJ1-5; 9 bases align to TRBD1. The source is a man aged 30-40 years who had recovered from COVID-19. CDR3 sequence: CASSIVLGQGSPQHF. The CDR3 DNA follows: TGTGCCAGTAGTATAGTGCTGGGACAGGGATCACCCCAGCATTTT. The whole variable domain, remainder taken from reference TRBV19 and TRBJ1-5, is DGGITQSPKYLFRKEGQNVTLSCEQNLNHDAMYWYRQDPGQGLRLIYYSQIVNDFQKGDIAEGYSVSREKKESFPLTVTSAQKNPTAFYLCASSIVLGQGSPQHFGDGTRLSIL.